Presented here are 12 T cell receptor beta chains from one specimen sequenced in a study of blood T cell repertoires in COVID-19. Repertoires were generated with immunoSEQ multiplex PCR, while TCRdb's copy carries only in-frame clones and drops some. This table holds almost 200,000 clones, 70% to 90% found once. Sequenced material: peripheral blood. These receptors were collected from a man in his sixties with COVID-19, enrolled during active disease.

This rearrangement joins TRBV15 to TRBJ1-1, with D hard to call. CDR1 is LNHNV and CDR2 is YYDKDF in the germline V gene (reference sequence). Trimming removed 3 bases from V and 6 bases from J, with 11 bases in between. The length of the CDR3 is 13 residues. CDR3 bases: TGTGCCACCAGCAGTTGGCCAGAGGCTGAAGCTTTCTTT. Residues: CATSSWPEAEAFF.

The chain is built from TRBV29-1 and TRBJ1-5; D is possibly TRBD1 (5 bases). V dropped 6 bases and J dropped 3 bases, with 15 bases sitting between them. The CDR3 is made up of 14 amino acids. Germline lookup yields CDR1 SQVTM and CDR2 ANQGSEA. The CDR3 sequence is CSVQVTGLNQPQHF. The CDR3 DNA is TGCAGCGTCCAGGTTACGGGACTCAATCAGCCCCAGCATTTT.

The V gene is TRBV7-9, the J gene TRBJ2-5, with 8 bases aligning to TRBD1. Germline trimming cut 5 bases from V and 4 bases from J; bases unmatched to any gene: 9. Germline V gene lookup returns CDR1 SEHNR and CDR2 FQNEAQ (reference sequence). This CDR3 comprises 15 residues. CDR3 bases: TGTGCCAGCAGCATAAGACAGGGGCGGGTAGAGACCCAGTACTTC. It is translated as CASSIRQGRVETQYF.

This chain joins TRBV10-3 and TRBJ2-5, with D maybe TRBD2 (6 bases). The CDR3 has 13 residues. CDR1 and CDR2 (germline): ENHRY, SYGVKD. V was pared by 9 bases and J by 4 bases, with 15 bases between. The CDR3 DNA is TGTGCCATAGGATCGGGAGCGACAGAGACCCAGTACTTC. Translated, it gives CAIGSGATETQYF.

The chain couples TRBV3-1 (or the pseudogene TRBV3-2) to TRBJ2-2, with TRBD2 matching 12 bases. Germline CDR1 and CDR2: LGHDT and YNNKEL (reference sequence). CDR3 length: 17 amino acids. V gave up 0 bases and J gave up 5 bases; unmatched junction bases: 4. The CDR3 loop is CASSQDLLAGGTGELFF. The CDR3, as DNA: TGTGCCAGCAGCCAAGATTTGCTAGCGGGAGGGACCGGGGAGCTGTTTTTT.

The genes are TRBV20-1 and TRBJ1-2, with 8 bases matching TRBD1. The V gene end was trimmed by 6 bases and the J gene end by 8 bases; junction bases not matched to a gene: 5. Germline V CDR1 and CDR2: DFQATT, SNEGSKA (reference sequence). This CDR3 is built from 11 residues. CDR3 sequence: CSAWTGIGYTF. CDR3 nucleotide sequence: TGCAGTGCCTGGACAGGGATCGGCTACACCTTC.

There are a few counts of this clone. This chain uses TRBV24-1 with TRBJ2-5; 10 positions agree with TRBD1. Trimming cost V 9 bases and J 4 bases; bases outside gene matches: 4. Germline-derived CDR1 and CDR2 are KGHDR and SFDVKD. This CDR3 comprises 13 residues. As DNA, the CDR3 is TGTGCCACCTCCGGGACAGGGGCAGAGACCCAGTACTTC. Protein sequence: CATSGTGAETQYF.

The chain couples TRBV7-2 to TRBJ1-5; possible D gene TRBD1, 5 bases. Germline V CDR1 and CDR2: SGHTA, FQGNSA. The CDR3 is 15 residues long. Trimming removed 1 base from V and 6 bases from J, with 13 bases in between. CDR3 bases: TGTGCCAGCAGCTTAGGTTATAATAGGGGTCAGCCCCAGCATTTT. It specifies CASSLGYNRGQPQHF.

The chain employs TRBV10-3 and TRBJ1-5; possible D gene TRBD1, 6 bases. Germline assignment: CDR1 ENHRY and CDR2 SYGVKD. Trimming shortened V by 4 bases and J by 2 bases, and 9 bases separated the two germline ends. CDR3 length: 14 residues. The CDR3 coding sequence is TGTGCCATCAGTGCAGGGGTTGGCAATCAGCCCCAGCATTTT. Amino acids: CAISAGVGNQPQHF.

This clone was observed a handful of times. The genes are TRBV6-2 or TRBV6-3 and TRBJ1-2; TRBD1 might be the D (5 bases). The CDR3 consists of 13 residues. V was cut by 6 bases and J by 3 bases, with 11 bases left in between. CDR1 and CDR2 (germline): MNHEY, SVGEGT. DNA of the CDR3: TGTGCCAGCAGCCCTACAGGAGACTATGGCTACACCTTC. The encoded protein is CASSPTGDYGYTF.

The gene calls are TRBV20-1 and TRBJ2-2, with D unresolved. This CDR3 region has 14 residues. Germline V gene data show CDR1 as DFQATT and CDR2 as SNEGSKA (reference sequence). Trimming took 3 bases from V and 0 from J, leaving 8 bases between them. This CDR3 is CSASRQANTGELFF. CDR3 sequence (DNA): TGCAGTGCTAGTCGGCAGGCGAACACCGGGGAGCTGTTTTTT.

This clone was counted a few times. The chain couples TRBV11-1 to TRBJ2-7, with D perhaps TRBD1 (5 bases). CDR1 is SGHAT and CDR2 is FQDESV in the germline V gene (reference sequence). The CDR3 runs to 13 residues. Deletions cut 5 bases from V and 2 bases from J, with 10 bases between. CDR3 protein: CASSRDSAYEQYF. CDR3 bases: TGTGCCAGCAGCCGCGACAGTGCCTACGAGCAGTACTTC.